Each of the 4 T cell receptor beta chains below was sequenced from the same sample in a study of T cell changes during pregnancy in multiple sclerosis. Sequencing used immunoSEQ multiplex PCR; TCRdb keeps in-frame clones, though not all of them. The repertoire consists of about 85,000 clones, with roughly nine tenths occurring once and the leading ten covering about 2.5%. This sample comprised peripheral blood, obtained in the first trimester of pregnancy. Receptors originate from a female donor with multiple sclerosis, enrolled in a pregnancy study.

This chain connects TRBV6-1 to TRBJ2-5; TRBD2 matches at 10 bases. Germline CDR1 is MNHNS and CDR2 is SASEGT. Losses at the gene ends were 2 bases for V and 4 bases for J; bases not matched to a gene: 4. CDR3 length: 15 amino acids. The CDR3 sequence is CASSELAGAPETQYF. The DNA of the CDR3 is TGTGCCAGCAGTGAACTAGCGGGAGCACCAGAGACCCAGTACTTC.

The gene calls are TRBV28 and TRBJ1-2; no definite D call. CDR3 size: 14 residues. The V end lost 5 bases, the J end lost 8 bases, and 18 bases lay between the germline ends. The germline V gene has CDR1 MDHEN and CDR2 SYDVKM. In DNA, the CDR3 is TGTGCCAGCAGTACACCGGGCGGCGGCGGGGGCTACACCTTC. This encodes CASSTPGGGGGYTF.

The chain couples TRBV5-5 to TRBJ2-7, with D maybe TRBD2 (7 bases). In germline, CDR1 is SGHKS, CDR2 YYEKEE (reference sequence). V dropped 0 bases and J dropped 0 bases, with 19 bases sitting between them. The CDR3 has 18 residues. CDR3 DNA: TGTGCCAGCAGCTTGGCGGGGGGCCTTTCTTTACTCTCCTACGAGCAGTACTTC. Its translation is CASSLAGGLSLLSYEQYF. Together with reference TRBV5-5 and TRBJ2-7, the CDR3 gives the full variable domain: DAGVTQSPTHLIKTRGQQVTLRCSPISGHKSVSWYQQVLGQGPQFIFQYYEKEERGRGNFPDRFSARQFPNYSSELNVNALLLGDSALYLCASSLAGGLSLLSYEQYFGPGTRLTVT.

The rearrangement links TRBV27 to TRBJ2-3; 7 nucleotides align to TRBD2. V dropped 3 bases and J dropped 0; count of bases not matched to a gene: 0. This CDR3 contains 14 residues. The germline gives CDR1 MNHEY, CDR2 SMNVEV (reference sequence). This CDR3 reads CASSFSGSTDTQYF. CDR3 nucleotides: TGTGCCAGCAGTTTTAGCGGGAGCACAGATACGCAGTATTTT.